Presented here are 28 T cell receptor beta chains from one specimen sequenced in a study of blood T cell repertoires in COVID-19. Repertoires were generated with immunoSEQ multiplex PCR, while TCRdb's copy carries only in-frame clones and drops some. The sample carries tens of thousands of clones, approximately 88% recorded once. The sequenced material came from peripheral blood. These receptors were taken from a human donor in a cohort sampled during active COVID-19.

This chain joins TRBV7-2 and TRBJ2-2; D is possibly TRBD1 (7 bases). CDR3 length equals 16 residues. From germline, CDR1 is SGHTA and CDR2 FQGNSA. V gave up 5 bases and J gave up 0 bases, with 13 bases separating them. CDR3 coding DNA: TGTGCCAGCAGCCTAACCAGGGGGGCGAACACCGGGGAGCTGTTTTTT. The encoded protein is CASSLTRGANTGELFF.

This chain connects TRBV6-1 to TRBJ2-6; no clear D. The CDR3 covers 15 residues. Germline lookup yields CDR1 MNHNS and CDR2 SASEGT. The V gene lost 1 base and the J gene lost 0 bases, with 4 bases spanning the gap. The CDR3 is CASSEVSSGANVLTF. The CDR3 region has the DNA TGTGCCAGCAGTGAAGTGAGCTCTGGGGCCAACGTCCTGACTTTC.

This sequence joins TRBV13 and TRBJ1-1; 8 bases agree with TRBD1. The CDR3 sequence is 15 residues long. J gave up 6 bases and V 3 bases, and 9 bases lay outside the gene matches. Germline V gives CDR1 PRHDT, CDR2 FYEKMQ (reference sequence). CDR3 sequence reads: CASSFGQGVGAEAFF. CDR3 DNA: TGTGCCAGCAGCTTCGGACAGGGAGTGGGCGCTGAAGCTTTCTTT.

The sample holds one count of this clone. CDR3 nucleotides: TGTGCCAGCAGGGGACTAGCGGGGTTCAACGAGCAGTACTTC. It encodes CASRGLAGFNEQYF. The J gene is TRBJ2-7, the V gene TRBV6-5, with 13 bases aligning to TRBD2. The germline V gene has CDR1 MNHEY and CDR2 SVGAGI. V lost 6 bases to trimming and J lost 5 bases; unmatched junction nucleotides: 4. The CDR3 spans 14 residues.

This sequence joins TRBV5-1 and TRBJ2-1, with D perhaps matching TRBD2 (7 bases). This CDR3 comprises 16 residues. V lost 0 bases and J lost 4, with 14 bases in between. Germline V gene data show CDR1 as SGHRS and CDR2 as YFSETQ. The chain's CDR3 is CASSLAWGGQYNEQFF. The CDR3 DNA follows: TGCGCCAGCAGCTTGGCCTGGGGGGGACAATACAATGAGCAGTTCTTC.

This clone is a singleton in its sample. This chain connects TRBV7-3 to TRBJ1-1, with 9 positions matching TRBD1. Germline CDR1 is SGHTA and CDR2 is FQGTGA. The CDR3 is 14 residues long. Trimming cost V 5 bases and J 7 bases; bases outside gene matches: 8. The CDR3 region is CASSPIQGAGEAFF. DNA for the CDR3: TGTGCCAGCAGCCCAATACAGGGGGCCGGTGAAGCTTTCTTT. The full variable domain, its missing parts supplied by reference TRBV7-3 and TRBJ1-1, is GAGVSQTPSNKVTEKGKYVELRCDPISGHTALYWYRQSLGQGPEFLIYFQGTGAADDSGLPNDRFFAVRPEGSVSTLKIQRTERGDSAVYLCASSPIQGAGEAFFGQGTRLTVV.

V is TRBV5-1 and J is TRBJ2-2; 7 bases are a match to TRBD2. CDR1 is SGHRS and CDR2 is YFSETQ in the germline V gene. The trim removed 4 bases at V and 5 bases at J, leaving 8 bases unmatched. The CDR3 covers 15 residues. The CDR3 bases are TGCGCCAGCAGCGGGGTCAAGCGGGAAACCGGGGAGCTGTTTTTT. It is translated as CASSGVKRETGELFF.

The V gene is TRBV20-1, the J gene TRBJ2-7, with TRBD2 identical over 8 bases. Germline V gene data show CDR1 as DFQATT and CDR2 as SNEGSKA (reference sequence). There are 14 residues in the CDR3. The junction had 10 bases not matched to a gene; V was cut back by 3 bases and J by 6 bases. CDR3: CSASGGLGTAEQYF. The CDR3 DNA sequence: TGCAGTGCTAGTGGGGGACTAGGAACCGCCGAGCAGTACTTC.

The genes are TRBV19 and TRBJ1-6, with 7 nucleotides matching TRBD1. The germline gives CDR1 LNHDA, CDR2 SQIVND (reference sequence). The ends lost 6 bases at V and 8 bases at J; junction bases unmatched: 10. The length of the CDR3 is 15 residues. The CDR3, as DNA: TGTGCCAGTAGGGTCCGGACAGGCCTAGATTCACCCCTCCACTTT. Its translation is CASRVRTGLDSPLHF. The whole variable domain, filled in from reference TRBV19 and TRBJ1-6, reads DGGITQSPKYLFRKEGQNVTLSCEQNLNHDAMYWYRQDPGQGLRLIYYSQIVNDFQKGDIAEGYSVSREKKESFPLTVTSAQKNPTAFYLCASRVRTGLDSPLHFGNGTRLTVT.

The chain is built from TRBV5-1 and TRBJ2-7, with 11 bases lining up with TRBD1. The V segment lost 4 bases and the J segment 7 bases; nucleotides outside the gene matches: 7. CDR1 is SGHRS, CDR2 YFSETQ, per germline. This CDR3 has 14 amino acids. The CDR3 spells CASSLGQGAREQYF. DNA for the CDR3: TGCGCCAGCAGCCTAGGACAGGGGGCTAGGGAGCAGTACTTC. The whole variable domain, remainder taken from reference TRBV5-1 and TRBJ2-7, is KAGVTQTPRYLIKTRGQQVTLSCSPISGHRSVSWYQQTPGQGLQFLFEYFSETQRNKGNFPGRFSGRQFSNSRSEMNVSTLELGDSALYLCASSLGQGAREQYFGPGTRLTVT.

The V call is TRBV19, the J call TRBJ1-2, with D tentatively TRBD1 (6 bases). The germline V and J ends were trimmed by 5 bases and 4 bases, with 26 bases remaining between them. CDR1 and CDR2 from the germline V gene are LNHDA and SQIVND (reference sequence). The CDR3 totals 18 residues. Written as DNA, the CDR3 is TGTGCCAGTAGTGGCCGGACAGTCTTACTCCCCAGTGGCTATGGCTACACCTTC. Translating gives CASSGRTVLLPSGYGYTF.

The V gene is TRBV13, the J gene TRBJ1-4, with 9 bases identical to TRBD1. The junction had 8 bases not matched to a gene; V was cut back by 5 bases and J by 7 bases. The length of the CDR3 is 15 residues. CDR1 is PRHDT and CDR2 is FYEKMQ in the germline V gene (reference sequence). The CDR3 DNA sequence: TGTGCCAGCAGCCTTCGAGGGACAGGGATTGAAAAACTGTTTTTT. It yields the protein CASSLRGTGIEKLFF. Full variable domain (missing parts from reference TRBV13 and TRBJ1-4): AAGVIQSPRHLIKEKRETATLKCYPIPRHDTVYWYQQGPGQDPQFLISFYEKMQSDKGSIPDRFSAQQFSDYHSELNMSSLELGDSALYFCASSLRGTGIEKLFFGSGTQLSVL.

The CDR3 DNA reads as TGCAGCGTTGACATGGGCCCAAACTCCTACGAGCAGTACTTC. Its protein is CSVDMGPNSYEQYF. This sequence joins TRBV29-1 and TRBJ2-7; D gene ambiguous. The CDR3 runs 14 residues. The V end lost 3 bases, the J end lost 0 bases, and 12 bases lay between the germline ends. The germline gives CDR1 SQVTM, CDR2 ANQGSEA.

The chain joins TRBV7-2 to TRBJ2-5; 9 bases are shared with TRBD2. CDR3 length equals 15 residues. Germline V gives CDR1 SGHTA, CDR2 FQGNSA. After removal of 4 bases from V and 1 base from J, the junction contained 4 bases not matched to a gene. For the CDR3, the DNA is TGTGCCAGCAGCTGGTATAGCGGGGGCCAAGAGACCCAGTACTTC. Protein: CASSWYSGGQETQYF.

This chain uses TRBV28 with TRBJ2-2, with TRBD2 matching over 8 bases. After removal of 6 bases from V and 5 bases from J, the junction contained 2 bases not matched to a gene. Germline loops: CDR1 MDHEN, CDR2 SYDVKM. The CDR3 is 13 amino acids. The DNA of the CDR3 is TGTGCCAGCAGCGGGGGGGGAACCGGGGAGCTGTTTTTT. This codes for CASSGGGTGELFF.

This clone was detected once. The gene calls are TRBV7-9 and TRBJ2-2; D gene uncertain. The germline V and J ends were trimmed by 0 bases and 8 bases, with 4 bases remaining between them. Germline V lookup: CDR1 SEHNR, CDR2 FQNEAQ (reference sequence). The CDR3 totals 12 residues. In nucleotides, the CDR3 is TGTGCCAGCAGCTTAGCGTCGGGGGAGCTGTTTTTT. Amino acids: CASSLASGELFF.

In this sample, this clone turned up once. This rearrangement joins TRBV24-1 to TRBJ2-2, with 7 bases matching TRBD1. Germline values: CDR1 KGHDR, CDR2 SFDVKD. V shed 10 bases, J shed 2 bases, and the junction held 9 bases outside the gene matches. This CDR3 has 15 amino acids. CDR3 coding DNA: TGTGCCACGAACACCGGGACAGAAAACACCGGGGAGCTGTTTTTT. It translates to CATNTGTENTGELFF.

The rearrangement joins TRBV4-3 to TRBJ1-6, with D unresolved. The V end was cut by 0 bases, the J end by 0 bases, with 12 bases between. This CDR3 has 18 amino acids. Germline V gene sequence: CDR1 LGHNA, CDR2 YSLEER. The CDR3 reads CASSQDPDPSSYNSPLHF. CDR3 sequence (DNA): TGCGCCAGCAGCCAAGACCCTGATCCGAGCTCCTATAATTCACCCCTCCACTTT.

This chain joins TRBV28 and TRBJ1-2, with D unresolved. The CDR3 extends over 14 amino acids. The V and J ends lost 5 bases and 8 bases respectively, with 18 bases between them. CDR1 and CDR2 (germline): MDHEN, SYDVKM. CDR3 bases: TGTGCCAGCAGTGCGAGGGAACCAACGGAAGGCTACACCTTC. Its translation: CASSAREPTEGYTF.

The chain combines TRBV7-2 with TRBJ2-3; 12 nucleotides line up with TRBD2. CDR3 size: 19 residues. Unmatched junction bases numbered 13, after V lost 1 base and J lost 5 bases. Germline V CDR1 and CDR2: SGHTA, FQGNSA. The CDR3 coding sequence is TGTGCCAGCAGCTTAGTTGGGCCATATACTAGCGGGGGGCGAGATACGCAGTATTTT. Translation: CASSLVGPYTSGGRDTQYF.

The chain has TRBV7-9 and TRBJ2-5; 7 nucleotides agree with TRBD2. The V gene end was trimmed by 4 bases and the J gene end by 1 base; junction bases not matched to a gene: 6. This CDR3 has 15 amino acids. The germline gives CDR1 SEHNR, CDR2 FQNEAQ (reference sequence). The CDR3 here is CASSSLGGVQETQYF. CDR3 DNA sequence: TGTGCCAGCAGCTCCCTGGGGGGGGTCCAAGAGACCCAGTACTTC.

This chain uses TRBV6-5 with TRBJ1-1; D ambiguous. The germline V gene encodes CDR1 MNHEY and CDR2 SVGAGI. The CDR3 loop spans 15 amino acids. V was cut by 7 bases and J by 1 base, with 16 bases left in between. CDR3 bases: TGTGCCAGCAAGCTATCTCGGCGGGGGAACACTGAAGCTTTCTTT. Its protein is CASKLSRRGNTEAFF.

The V call is TRBV2, the J call TRBJ2-3; TRBD2 matches at 14 bases. Germline values: CDR1 SNHLY, CDR2 FYNNEI. CDR3 length: 20 residues. J was trimmed by 1 base and V by 4 bases; bases with no gene match: 13. This CDR3 reads CASSGLGLAGESAGTDTQYF. The CDR3 nucleotides are TGTGCCAGCAGTGGGTTGGGACTAGCGGGAGAATCTGCCGGCACAGATACGCAGTATTTT.

This chain uses TRBV27 with TRBJ2-1; 11 bases line up with TRBD2. The CDR3 loop spans 17 amino acids. Germline values: CDR1 MNHEY, CDR2 SMNVEV (reference sequence). V was pared by 6 bases and J by 6 bases, with 13 bases of the junction left unmatched. In nucleotides, the CDR3 is TGTGCCAGCAGGCGTTGGACTAGCGGGTTTTCGTTCAATGAGCAGTTCTTC. Protein: CASRRWTSGFSFNEQFF.

V gene TRBV5-1 combines with J gene TRBJ2-7, with 7 nucleotides matching TRBD1. Losses at the gene ends were 1 base for V and 6 bases for J; bases not matched to a gene: 7. This CDR3 comprises 14 residues. Germline CDR1 is SGHRS and CDR2 is YFSETQ. The CDR3 DNA sequence: TGCGCCAGCAGCTTGAGCAGGGGGTCGGCCGAGCAGTACTTC. Protein sequence: CASSLSRGSAEQYF.

This clone came up a few times. The CDR3 DNA is TGCGCCACCTCTACAGATACGCAGTATTTT. The encoded protein is CATSTDTQYF. The chain carries TRBV10-2 and TRBJ2-3; D is unresolved. Germline loops: CDR1 WSHSY, CDR2 SAAADI. The V end lost 10 bases, the J end lost 3 bases, and 5 bases lay between the germline ends. The CDR3 has 10 amino acids.

This chain connects TRBV5-6 to TRBJ1-6; 8 bases map to TRBD1. V was pared by 5 bases and J by 10 bases, with 11 bases of the junction left unmatched. CDR1 is SGHDT and CDR2 is YYEEEE in the germline V gene. This CDR3 region has 15 residues. This CDR3 reads CASSAGQGAGSPLHF. DNA for the CDR3: TGTGCCAGCAGTGCGGGCCAGGGGGCCGGGTCACCCCTCCACTTT.

The chain is built from TRBV7-9 and TRBJ1-1; D is uncertain. CDR1 is SEHNR and CDR2 is FQNEAQ in the germline V gene (reference sequence). V was pared by 3 bases and J by 4 bases, with 9 bases between. The CDR3 covers 13 residues. CDR3 bases: TGTGCCAGCAGCTTGGGAGGGAGCACTGAAGCTTTCTTT. This translates into CASSLGGSTEAFF.